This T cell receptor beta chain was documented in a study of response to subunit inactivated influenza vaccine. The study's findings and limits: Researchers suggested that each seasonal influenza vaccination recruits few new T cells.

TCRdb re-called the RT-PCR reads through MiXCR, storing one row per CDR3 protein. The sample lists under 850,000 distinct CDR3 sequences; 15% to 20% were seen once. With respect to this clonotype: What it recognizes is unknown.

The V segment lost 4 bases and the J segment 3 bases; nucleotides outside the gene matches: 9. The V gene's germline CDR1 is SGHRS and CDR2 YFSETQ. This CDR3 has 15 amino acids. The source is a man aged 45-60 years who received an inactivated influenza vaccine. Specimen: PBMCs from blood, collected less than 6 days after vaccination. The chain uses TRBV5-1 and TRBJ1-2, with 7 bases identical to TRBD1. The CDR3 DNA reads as TGCGCCAGCAGCCCGACAGGGAAGATACACTATGGCTACACCTTC. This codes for CASSPTGKIHYGYTF.